This T cell receptor (beta chain) emerged from a study of chemoradiotherapy in HPV16-positive cancers. For the study at large: Candidate HPV-specific clones and shared TCR motifs came from a couple of HPV16-positive patients. The study's findings and limits: The functional HPV-specific definition rests on just a couple of HPV16-positive patients. During treatment, candidate HPV-specific clones and E7-related motifs expanded in tumor.

The CDR3 length is 15 residues. Germline-derived CDR1 and CDR2 are PRHDT and FYEKMQ (reference sequence). Trimming left V 3 bases short and J 7 bases short, with 15 bases between. Repeated repertoire sampling spanned the course of chemoradiotherapy. Only in-frame clones appear in the TCRdb table, and some are missing; sequencing was by immunoSEQ multiplex PCR. The sample lists 7,500 or so clones, 70% to 75% occurring once. Worth noting for this clone: What it recognizes is unknown.

The rearrangement uses TRBV13 and TRBJ2-2; D is possibly TRBD1 (5 bases). The receptor comes from a human donor with HPV-associated anogenital cancer. The source was tumor tissue, collected from a patient who underwent chemoradiotherapy. CDR3 DNA sequence: TGTGCCAGCAGCTTTGGACAAGTTGGCATCGGGGAGCTGTTTTTT. This sequence encodes CASSFGQVGIGELFF. Full variable domain (outside the CDR3, taken from reference TRBV13 and TRBJ2-2): AAGVIQSPRHLIKEKRETATLKCYPIPRHDTVYWYQQGPGQDPQFLISFYEKMQSDKGSIPDRFSAQQFSDYHSELNMSSLELGDSALYFCASSFGQVGIGELFFGEGSRLTVL.